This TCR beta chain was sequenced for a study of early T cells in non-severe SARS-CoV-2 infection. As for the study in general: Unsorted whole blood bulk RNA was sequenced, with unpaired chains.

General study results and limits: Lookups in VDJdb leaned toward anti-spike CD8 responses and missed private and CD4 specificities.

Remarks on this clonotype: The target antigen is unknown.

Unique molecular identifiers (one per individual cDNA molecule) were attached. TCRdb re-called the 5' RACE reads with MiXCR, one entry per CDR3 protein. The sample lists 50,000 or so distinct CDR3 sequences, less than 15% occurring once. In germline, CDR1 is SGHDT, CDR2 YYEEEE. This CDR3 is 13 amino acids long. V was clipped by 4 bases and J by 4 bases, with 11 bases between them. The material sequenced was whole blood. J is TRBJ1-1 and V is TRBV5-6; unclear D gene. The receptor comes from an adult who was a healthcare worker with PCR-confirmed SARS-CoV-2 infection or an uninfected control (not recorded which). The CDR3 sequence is CASSAIPSTEAFF. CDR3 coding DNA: TGTGCCAGCAGCGCGATCCCGAGCACTGAAGCTTTCTTT.